Listed below are T cell receptor beta chains from one sample, sequenced in a study of T-cell reconstitution after alpha-beta-depleted transplantation in children. TCRdb recomputed calls from the PCR reads with MiXCR, one row per CDR3 protein. The sample has hundreds of thousands of distinct CDR3 sequences; around 16% are singletons. The source material was PBMCs from the stem cell graft donor, sampled from the stem cell graft. The receptors originated from a human donor who donated a stem cell graft to a child with acute lymphoblastic leukemia. CDR3s include the opening cysteine and the closing phenylalanine or tryptophan. The D gene is left open where the match is weak. Clone sizes are given selectively: once, few, many, or a class where the clone is expanded.

d_call,v_call,j_call,clone_size,cdr3_nt,cdr3_aa
.,TRBV5-1,TRBJ2-1,few,TGCGCCAGCAGCTCTCCGGACAGCCCCTACAATGAGCAGTTCTTC,CASSSPDSPYNEQFF
.,TRBV5-1,TRBJ1-1,many,TGCGCCAGCAGCTTCTTACAGGGCATGAACACTGAAGCTTTCTTT,CASSFLQGMNTEAFF
.,TRBV12-3/TRBV12-4,TRBJ2-5,.,TGTGCCAGCAGTTCCCACACAGGGGAGGGAGAGACCCAGTACTTC,CASSSHTGEGETQYF
.,TRBV9,TRBJ1-3,few,TGTGCCAGCAGCTCTCGTTATGACGACACCATATATTTT,CASSSRYDDTIYF
TRBD1,TRBV6-1,TRBJ2-3,many,TGTGCCAGCAGTGGGACAGGGGGCGCAGATACGCAGTATTTT,CASSGTGGADTQYF
TRBD1,TRBV29-1,TRBJ2-3,few,TGCAGCGTTAAGGACAGGGGGCGGGATACGCAGTATTTT,CSVKDRGRDTQYF
.,TRBV30,TRBJ1-6,.,TGTGCCTGGAGACCCGTTTCGTCCTATAATTCACCCCTCCACTTT,CAWRPVSSYNSPLHF
TRBD1,TRBV27,TRBJ1-1,once,TGTGCCAGCAGTCGGACCGATAAGACAGGGGGCTTCACTGAAGCTTTCTTT,CASSRTDKTGGFTEAFF
.,TRBV28,TRBJ2-1,few,TGTGCCAGCAGTTTCGGTTTCGGGTTTCAGTTCTTC,CASSFGFGFQFF
.,TRBV2,TRBJ1-2,few,TGTGCCAGCATCGCAGATCCAGGGCGAGGCTACACCTTC,CASIADPGRGYTF
.,TRBV6-1,TRBJ2-6,few,TGTGCCAGCAGTGACAAGGTTTTTTCTGGGGCCAACGTCCTGACTTTC,CASSDKVFSGANVLTF
.,TRBV29-1,TRBJ2-3,.,TGCAGCGTTCAGGAGGGGCCACGGACGGGGGATACGCAGTATTTT,CSVQEGPRTGDTQYF
.,TRBV4-1,TRBJ1-2,.,TGCGCCAGCAGCCAACCTGACAGGCCGTATGGCTACACCTTC,CASSQPDRPYGYTF
.,TRBV19,TRBJ2-7,.,TGTGCCAGTAGTATCGTAGCAGGCAGTTCCTACGAGCAGTACTTC,CASSIVAGSSYEQYF
.,TRBV20-1,TRBJ2-1,.,TGCAGTGCTAGAGATCGAGGGGCGGCCTACCATGAGCAGTTCTTC,CSARDRGAAYHEQFF
.,TRBV12-3/TRBV12-4,TRBJ1-1,.,TGTGCCAGCAGTTTAGAGGGCTGGACCACTGAAGCTTTCTTT,CASSLEGWTTEAFF
.,TRBV10-1,TRBJ2-1,.,TGCGCCAGCAGTCTCGGGACTTTCTTCAATGAGCAGTTCTTC,CASSLGTFFNEQFF
TRBD2,TRBV5-1,TRBJ2-3,.,TGCGCCAGCAGCTTAGGGACTAGCGTATACCCAAGCACAGATACGCAGTATTTT,CASSLGTSVYPSTDTQYF
.,TRBV20-1,TRBJ2-4,.,TGCAGTGCTCTGAGGGGAAACATTCAGTACTTC,CSALRGNIQYF
.,TRBV20-1,TRBJ2-1,few,TGCAGTGCTAGGAAGAAAGGGGGCTCCTACAATGAGCAGTTCTTC,CSARKKGGSYNEQFF
TRBD2,TRBV5-1,TRBJ2-3,.,TGCGCCAGCAGCTTGGAGGCTAGCGGGAGCCCGGATACGCAGTATTTT,CASSLEASGSPDTQYF
.,TRBV27,TRBJ2-6,.,TGTGCCAGCAGTAGCATTGCCTTGGGGGCCAACGTCCTGACTTTC,CASSSIALGANVLTF
.,TRBV7-9,TRBJ2-1,few,TGTGCCAGCAGCTTAGTAATGAGGGGCGAGATCCATGAGCAGTTCTTC,CASSLVMRGEIHEQFF
TRBD1,TRBV20-1,TRBJ1-5,few,TGCAGTGCCGCCTGGACAGGGAAGATGGTGAGTCAGCCCCAGCATTTT,CSAAWTGKMVSQPQHF
TRBD1,TRBV3-1,TRBJ1-2,few,TGTGCCAGCTCAGGGGGACAGATGGACTATGGCTACACCTTC,CASSGGQMDYGYTF